This T cell receptor (beta chain) was captured by sequencing in a study of vaccination effects on CD4 cells after COVID-19. Note on this clone: Its antigen remains unidentified.

Generated by immunoSEQ multiplex PCR, the TCRdb table keeps only in-frame clones and is missing some. The sample lists about 24,000 clones; roughly 76% were seen once. Antigen-specific CD4+ T cells were first expanded with viral peptide pools by the ViraFEST assay and only then sequenced. Following a roughly 9-day culture, CD4+ T cells were purified. The person's infection with SARS-CoV-2, confirmed by PCR, took place between March and December 2020. IL-2 medium was substituted for half the medium on days 3 and 7. The CDR3 extends over 11 amino acids. The germline V and J ends were trimmed by 3 bases and 7 bases, with 6 bases remaining between them.

The material was CD4+ T cells from PBMCs cultured with SARS-CoV-2 spike peptides, obtained before COVID-19 vaccination. This receptor was identified in a human donor who had a prior SARS-CoV-2 infection. J is TRBJ2-5 and V is TRBV12-3 or TRBV12-4; D is uncertain. CDR3 amino acids: CASSFLGTQYF. CDR3 DNA sequence: TGTGCCAGCAGTTTCTTAGGGACCCAGTACTTC.